The 30 T cell receptor beta chains below were found in one sample sequenced in a study of OX40 agonist ivuxolimab in advanced cancers. Assay used: immunoSEQ multiplex PCR; TCRdb lists only in-frame clones, some missing. Of 70,000 to 95,000 clones detected, around 92% appear once; the ten largest clones hold roughly 0.5%. This specimen consisted of CD4+ or CD8+ T cells sorted from blood, obtained in a trial of the OX40 agonist ivuxolimab. The source of these receptors is an adult with an advanced solid tumor such as melanoma, head and neck, liver or kidney cancer.

The sample holds one count of this clone. The chain is built from TRBV5-4 and TRBJ2-5; D not resolved. Per the germline V gene, CDR1 is SGHNT and CDR2 is YYREEE (reference sequence). The V end lost 0 bases, the J end lost 2 bases, and 8 bases lay between the germline ends. The length of the CDR3 is 14 residues. The CDR3 DNA is TGTGCCAGCAGCTTGGCGGGCTGGCAAGAGACCCAGTACTTC. Translated: CASSLAGWQETQYF.

The V and J genes are TRBV6-1 and TRBJ1-2, with 7 bases identical to TRBD1. With V trimmed by 0 bases and J by 7 bases, 11 bases remained unmatched. The CDR3 has 16 residues. Per the germline V gene, CDR1 is MNHNS and CDR2 is SASEGT. CDR3 in DNA: TGTGCCAGCAGTGAAGCCGGTTGGACAGGTTTCGGTGGCTACACCTTC. Translating it yields CASSEAGWTGFGGYTF.

J is TRBJ1-1 and V is TRBV29-1, with TRBD1 matching 7 bases. The V gene end was trimmed by 4 bases and the J gene end by 1 base; junction bases not matched to a gene: 6. This CDR3 has 14 amino acids. Germline CDR1 is SQVTM and CDR2 is ANQGSEA. This chain's CDR3 is CSVGGGQRNTEAFF. CDR3 bases: TGCAGCGTTGGGGGGGGACAGAGGAACACTGAAGCTTTCTTT.

V is TRBV11-3 and J is TRBJ2-1; D is possibly TRBD1 or TRBD2 (5 bases each). CDR1 and CDR2 (germline): SGHNT, YENEEA. CDR3 length: 13 residues. Trimming took 5 bases from V and 9 from J, leaving 14 bases between them. CDR3 DNA sequence: TGTGCCAGCAGCCAAGGGCCGGGACGTGAGCAGTTCTTC. Translation gives CASSQGPGREQFF.

The V and J genes are TRBV30 and TRBJ1-1, with D perhaps matching TRBD1 (6 bases). This CDR3 is built from 13 residues. CDR1 and CDR2 (germline): GTSNPN, SVGIG (reference sequence). V was shortened by 5 bases and J by 0 bases, with 10 bases between the two germline ends. CDR3 nucleotide sequence: TGTGCCTGGGCCGGGACACTGAACACTGAAGCTTTCTTT. Translation: CAWAGTLNTEAFF.

This chain connects TRBV5-1 to TRBJ2-3; D gene unclear. From germline, CDR1 is SGHRS and CDR2 YFSETQ. V lost 4 bases, J lost 2 bases, and 14 bases lay in between. The CDR3 spans 15 residues. CDR3 bases: TGCGCCAGCAGCGCCCTTACCAAAAACACAGATACGCAGTATTTT. Translation: CASSALTKNTDTQYF.

This chain joins TRBV29-1 and TRBJ2-2; maybe TRBD2 (6 bases). Trimming took 6 bases from V and 1 from J, leaving 12 bases between them. The CDR3 has 14 amino acids. CDR1 is SQVTM, CDR2 ANQGSEA, per germline. In DNA form, the CDR3 reads TGCAGCGTGAGGAATAGCGGGAACACCGGGGAGCTGTTTTTT. Translating gives CSVRNSGNTGELFF.

The chain carries TRBV30 and TRBJ2-7, with 11 nucleotides matching TRBD2. The CDR3 contains 17 residues. Germline CDR1 is GTSNPN and CDR2 is SVGIG (reference sequence). V lost 0 bases and J lost 3; bases outside the gene matches: 10. Here the CDR3 DNA reads TGTGCCTGGAGTGTACGAGGATTTCTAGCGGGAGGCTACGAGCAGTACTTC. Translated: CAWSVRGFLAGGYEQYF.

V and J are TRBV6-6 and TRBJ2-7; 9 bases match TRBD1. Trimming removed 6 bases from V and 2 bases from J; junction bases left unmatched: 8. CDR3 length: 15 residues. The germline CDR1 and CDR2 sequences are MNHNY and SVGAGI (reference sequence). The CDR3 here is CASSPPRQGAYEQYF. For the CDR3, the DNA is TGTGCCAGCAGCCCCCCTAGACAGGGGGCCTACGAGCAGTACTTC.

Only one count was recorded for this clone. The rearrangement uses TRBV6-6 and TRBJ1-1; D remains unclear. The CDR3 totals 14 residues. The V and J ends lost 5 bases and 2 bases respectively, with 12 bases between them. Germline CDR1 is MNHNY and CDR2 is SVGAGI (reference sequence). The CDR3 sequence is CASSPRTVNTEAFF. In nucleotides, the CDR3 is TGTGCCAGCAGTCCTAGGACGGTTAACACTGAAGCTTTCTTT.

The CDR3 reads CASSPPDGRAEDTQYF. The DNA of the CDR3 is TGTGCCAGCAGCCCCCCAGACGGGAGGGCCGAAGATACGCAGTATTTT. The chain is built from TRBV9 and TRBJ2-3, with TRBD2 matching 8 bases. The V gene's germline CDR1 is SGDLS and CDR2 YYNGEE. V trimming: 4 bases; J trimming: 5 bases; junction bases outside the gene matches: 12. This CDR3 comprises 16 residues.

V gene TRBV30 combines with J gene TRBJ2-1, with 9 bases that match TRBD2. Germline V gene lookup returns CDR1 GTSNPN and CDR2 SVGIG (reference sequence). Germline trimming cut 3 bases from V and 4 bases from J; bases unmatched to any gene: 4. The CDR3 is made up of 14 amino acids. CDR3 in amino acids: CAWSPGLAYNEQFF. CDR3 sequence (DNA): TGTGCCTGGAGCCCGGGACTAGCTTACAATGAGCAGTTCTTC. Based on the CDR3 plus reference TRBV30 and TRBJ2-1, the full variable domain is SQTIHQWPATLVQPVGSPLSLECTVEGTSNPNLYWYRQAAGRGLQLLFYSVGIGQISSEVPQNLSASRPQDRQFILSSKKLLLSDSGFYLCAWSPGLAYNEQFFGPGTRLTVL.

The rearrangement joins TRBV9 to TRBJ1-6; 10 bases match TRBD1. Germline V gene sequence: CDR1 SGDLS, CDR2 YYNGEE. The CDR3 spans 15 residues. V was clipped by 4 bases and J by 7 bases; unmatched bases: 5. The CDR3 DNA sequence: TGTGCCAGCAGCCCCGGACAGGGGGGAAATTCACCCCTCCACTTT. Protein product: CASSPGQGGNSPLHF.

The chain uses TRBV5-1 and TRBJ2-1; 8 bases match TRBD2. CDR1 and CDR2 (germline): SGHRS, YFSETQ. J lost 2 bases, V lost 7 bases, and 2 bases had no gene match. The CDR3 has 13 residues. In DNA form, the CDR3 reads TGCGCCAGCGCGACTAGCGCCTACAATGAGCAGTTCTTC. It encodes CASATSAYNEQFF.

The chain recombines TRBV2 with TRBJ1-2; the D is unclear. Germline V gene lookup returns CDR1 SNHLY and CDR2 FYNNEI. V gave up 8 bases and J gave up 1 base, with 8 bases separating them. The length of the CDR3 is 12 residues. The CDR3 here is CASSTNNYGYTF. Here the CDR3 DNA reads TGTGCCAGCTCGACCAATAACTATGGCTACACCTTC.

The chain uses TRBV11-3 and TRBJ1-3; 9 bases are a match to TRBD1. The length of the CDR3 is 16 residues. CDR1 is SGHNT and CDR2 is YENEEA in the germline V gene. The ends lost 4 bases at V and 0 bases at J; junction bases unmatched: 4. This CDR3 reads CASSSGQGYSGNTIYF. In DNA, the CDR3 is TGTGCCAGCAGCTCTGGACAGGGGTACTCTGGAAACACCATATATTTT. The variable domain in full, with the rest retrieved from reference TRBV11-3 and TRBJ1-3, is EAGVVQSPRYKIIEKKQPVAFWCNPISGHNTLYWYLQNLGQGPELLIRYENEEAVDDSQLPKDRFSAERLKGVDSTLKIQPAELGDSAVYLCASSSGQGYSGNTIYFGEGSWLTVV.

The chain joins TRBV5-1 to TRBJ2-5, with D tentatively TRBD1 (5 bases). The CDR3 covers 15 residues. Trimming left V 3 bases short and J 4 bases short, with 16 bases between. The germline V gene encodes CDR1 SGHRS and CDR2 YFSETQ. DNA of the CDR3: TGCGCCAGCAGCTCGAATACGCTGGGGCTAGAGACCCAGTACTTC. The encoded protein is CASSSNTLGLETQYF.

This clone showed up just a few times. The chain uses TRBV2 and TRBJ1-6; D possibly corresponds to TRBD1 (6 bases). The CDR3 spans 13 residues. CDR1 is SNHLY, CDR2 FYNNEI, per germline. V shed 7 bases and J shed 6 bases, with 10 bases lying between them. The CDR3 DNA sequence: TGTGCCAGCATGAGGGGGATTAATTCACCCCTCCACTTT. Residues: CASMRGINSPLHF.

This clone was detected once. The rearrangement joins TRBV7-9 to TRBJ2-5, with D perhaps assigned TRBD1 or TRBD2 (5 bases each). CDR1 is SEHNR and CDR2 is FQNEAQ in the germline V gene (reference sequence). CDR3 length equals 15 residues. Trimming took off 2 bases at V and 5 bases at J, with 15 bases between the two ends. CDR3 nucleotide sequence: TGTGCCAGCAGCTTACCCCGAGGGGCCGGGGAGACCCAGTACTTC. Its translation: CASSLPRGAGETQYF. The whole variable domain, filled in from reference TRBV7-9 and TRBJ2-5, reads DTGVSQNPRHKITKRGQNVTFRCDPISEHNRLYWYRQTLGQGPEFLTYFQNEAQLEKSRLLSDRFSAERPKGSFSTLEIQRTEQGDSAMYLCASSLPRGAGETQYFGPGTRLLVL.

The CDR3 DNA follows: TGCGCCAGCTTCCCCTCACCAGGGCCCTGTTATGGCTACACCTTC. Translating it yields CASFPSPGPCYGYTF. The chain recombines TRBV23-1 with TRBJ1-2; D perhaps matches TRBD1 (5 bases). Being an ORF, TRBV23-1 has a function that is uncertain. The CDR3 totals 15 residues. V dropped 8 bases and J dropped 5 bases, with 21 bases sitting between them.

The genes are TRBV6-8 and TRBJ2-5; D is perhaps TRBD1 (5 bases). Germline CDR1 is MNHGY and CDR2 is SAAAGT. This CDR3 comprises 14 residues. Trimming removed 5 bases from V and 5 bases from J, with 15 bases in between. CDR3 residues: CASSTSQEVETQYF. CDR3 nucleotides: TGTGCCAGCAGTACTTCACAGGAAGTCGAGACCCAGTACTTC.

The chain carries TRBV7-9 and TRBJ1-2; 7 bases are shared with TRBD1. The CDR3 totals 16 residues. In germline, CDR1 is SEHNR, CDR2 FQNEAQ (reference sequence). V trimming: 4 bases; J trimming: 2 bases; junction bases outside the gene matches: 10. CDR3 loop: CASSSDRVEGNYGYTF. In DNA form, the CDR3 reads TGTGCCAGCAGCTCTGACAGGGTTGAGGGGAACTATGGCTACACCTTC.

The chain has TRBV5-4 and TRBJ2-1; TRBD2 agrees at 10 bases. This CDR3 spans 16 amino acids. Trimming took 4 bases from V and 7 from J; bases not matched to a gene: 11. The germline gives CDR1 SGHNT, CDR2 YYREEE (reference sequence). CDR3 coding DNA: TGTGCCAGCAGCAAAACACCGGGACTAGCGACGAATGAGCAGTTCTTC. It yields the protein CASSKTPGLATNEQFF.

V and J are TRBV6-1 and TRBJ2-7; 10 bases agree with TRBD2. Germline assignment: CDR1 MNHNS and CDR2 SASEGT. J was trimmed by 5 bases and V by 5 bases; bases with no gene match: 9. The CDR3 length is 15 residues. This CDR3 reads CASSTVAGGSHEQYF. As DNA, the CDR3 is TGTGCCAGCAGTACCGTAGCGGGGGGAAGCCACGAGCAGTACTTC.

This clone came up once. The V and J genes are TRBV19 and TRBJ1-2; no reliable D call. The CDR3 is 13 amino acids. The germline CDR1 and CDR2 sequences are LNHDA and SQIVND (reference sequence). Trimming stripped 0 bases from V and 7 bases from J, with 9 bases between. CDR3: CASSIDRLSGYTF. The CDR3 DNA is TGTGCCAGTAGTATAGATCGACTTTCTGGCTACACCTTC.

This chain links TRBV30 with TRBJ1-2, with TRBD1 matching over 8 bases. The J segment lost 3 bases and the V segment lost 5 bases, leaving 5 bases of the junction unmatched. This CDR3 has 13 amino acids. Germline lookup yields CDR1 GTSNPN and CDR2 SVGIG (reference sequence). The CDR3 here is CAWAGGEYYGYTF. The CDR3 DNA reads TGTGCCTGGGCAGGGGGCGAGTACTATGGCTACACCTTC.

This clone was recorded only once. The rearrangement uses TRBV6-1 and TRBJ2-1; 15 bases map to TRBD2. Germline CDR1 is MNHNS and CDR2 is SASEGT. The CDR3 is 16 residues long. The V segment lost 4 bases and the J segment 7 bases; nucleotides outside the gene matches: 5. The CDR3 sequence is CASSGGLAGGRNEQFF. Written as DNA, the CDR3 is TGTGCCAGCAGTGGGGGACTAGCGGGGGGCCGGAATGAGCAGTTCTTC.

The chain couples TRBV10-3 to TRBJ2-5, with D unresolved. V was shortened by 4 bases and J by 2 bases, with 11 bases between the two germline ends. The CDR3 is made up of 14 amino acids. Germline loops: CDR1 ENHRY, CDR2 SYGVKD. The CDR3 here is CAISAFGRQETQYF. CDR3 bases: TGTGCCATCAGTGCATTCGGCCGACAAGAGACCCAGTACTTC.

The chain has TRBV5-1 and TRBJ1-6; no clear D gene. V gave up 4 bases and J gave up 5 bases, with 7 bases separating them. The CDR3 consists of 13 residues. Germline CDR1 reads SGHRS; CDR2 reads YFSETQ. CDR3 region: CASSMNDNSPLHF. The CDR3 coding sequence is TGCGCCAGCAGCATGAACGATAATTCACCCCTCCACTTT. Full variable domain (outside the CDR3, taken from reference TRBV5-1 and TRBJ1-6): KAGVTQTPRYLIKTRGQQVTLSCSPISGHRSVSWYQQTPGQGLQFLFEYFSETQRNKGNFPGRFSGRQFSNSRSEMNVSTLELGDSALYLCASSMNDNSPLHFGNGTRLTVT.

CDR3 nucleotide sequence: TGTGCCAGCAGCCCCAGGGCAGGGAACCAAGAGACCCAGTACTTC. This encodes CASSPRAGNQETQYF. The chain is built from TRBV11-3 and TRBJ2-5; TRBD1 is a possible D gene (5 bases). This CDR3 has 15 amino acids. Trimming left V 5 bases short and J 0 bases short, with 13 bases between. The germline CDR1 and CDR2 sequences are SGHNT and YENEEA. The whole variable domain, filled in from reference TRBV11-3 and TRBJ2-5, reads EAGVVQSPRYKIIEKKQPVAFWCNPISGHNTLYWYLQNLGQGPELLIRYENEEAVDDSQLPKDRFSAERLKGVDSTLKIQPAELGDSAVYLCASSPRAGNQETQYFGPGTRLLVL.